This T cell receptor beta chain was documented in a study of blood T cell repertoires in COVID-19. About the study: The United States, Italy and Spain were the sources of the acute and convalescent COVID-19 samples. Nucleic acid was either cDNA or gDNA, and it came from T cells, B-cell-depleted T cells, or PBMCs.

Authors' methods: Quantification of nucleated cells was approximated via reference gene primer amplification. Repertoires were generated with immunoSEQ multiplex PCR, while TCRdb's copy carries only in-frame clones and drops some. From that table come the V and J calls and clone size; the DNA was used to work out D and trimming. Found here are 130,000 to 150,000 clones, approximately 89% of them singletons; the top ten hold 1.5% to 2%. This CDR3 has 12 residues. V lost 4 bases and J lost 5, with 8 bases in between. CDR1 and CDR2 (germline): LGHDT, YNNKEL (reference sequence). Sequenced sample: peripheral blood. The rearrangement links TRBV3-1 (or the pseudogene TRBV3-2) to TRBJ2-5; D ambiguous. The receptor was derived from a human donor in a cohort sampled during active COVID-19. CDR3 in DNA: TGTGCCAGCAGCCCCCACTTGGAGACCCAGTACTTC. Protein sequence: CASSPHLETQYF.